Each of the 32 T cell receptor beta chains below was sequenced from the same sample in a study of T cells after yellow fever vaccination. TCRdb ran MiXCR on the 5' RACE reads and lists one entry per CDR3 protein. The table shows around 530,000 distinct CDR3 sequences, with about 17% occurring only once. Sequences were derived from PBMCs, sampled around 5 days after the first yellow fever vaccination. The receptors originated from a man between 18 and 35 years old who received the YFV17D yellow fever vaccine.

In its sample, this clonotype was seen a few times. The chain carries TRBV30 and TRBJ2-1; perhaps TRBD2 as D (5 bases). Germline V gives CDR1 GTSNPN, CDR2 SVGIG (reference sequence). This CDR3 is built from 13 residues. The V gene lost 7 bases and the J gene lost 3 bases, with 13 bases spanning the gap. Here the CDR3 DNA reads TGTGCCTATGGAGGAAACTTCTACAATGAGCAGTTCTTC. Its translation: CAYGGNFYNEQFF.

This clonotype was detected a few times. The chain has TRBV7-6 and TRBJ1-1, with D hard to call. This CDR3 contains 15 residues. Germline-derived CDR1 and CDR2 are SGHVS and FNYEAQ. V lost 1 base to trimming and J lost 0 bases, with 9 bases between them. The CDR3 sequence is CASSLGRDVNTEAFF. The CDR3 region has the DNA TGTGCCAGCAGCTTAGGGAGGGATGTGAACACTGAAGCTTTCTTT. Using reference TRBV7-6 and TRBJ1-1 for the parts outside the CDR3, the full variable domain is GAGVSQSPRYKVTKRGQDVALRCDPISGHVSLYWYRQALGQGPEFLTYFNYEAQQDKSGLPNDRFSAERPEGSISTLTIQRTEQRDSAMYRCASSLGRDVNTEAFFGQGTRLTVV.

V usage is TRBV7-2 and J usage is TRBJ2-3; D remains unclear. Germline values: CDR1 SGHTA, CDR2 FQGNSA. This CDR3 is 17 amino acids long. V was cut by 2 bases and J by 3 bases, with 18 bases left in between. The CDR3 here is CASSLPPRRLGTDTQYF. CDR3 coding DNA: TGTGCCAGCAGCTTACCTCCCCGACGACTTGGGACAGATACGCAGTATTTT.

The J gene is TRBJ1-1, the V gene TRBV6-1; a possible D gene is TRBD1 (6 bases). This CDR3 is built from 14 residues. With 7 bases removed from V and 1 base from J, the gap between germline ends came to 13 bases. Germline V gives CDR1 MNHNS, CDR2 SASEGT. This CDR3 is CASTKGGQNTEAFF. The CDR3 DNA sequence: TGTGCCAGCACGAAGGGGGGGCAGAACACTGAAGCTTTCTTT.

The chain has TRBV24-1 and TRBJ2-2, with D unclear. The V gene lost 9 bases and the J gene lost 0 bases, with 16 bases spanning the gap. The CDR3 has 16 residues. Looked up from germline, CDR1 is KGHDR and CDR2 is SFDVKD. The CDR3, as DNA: TGTGCCACCTCAGCCGGAGACGGAGCGAACACCGGGGAGCTGTTTTTT. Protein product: CATSAGDGANTGELFF.

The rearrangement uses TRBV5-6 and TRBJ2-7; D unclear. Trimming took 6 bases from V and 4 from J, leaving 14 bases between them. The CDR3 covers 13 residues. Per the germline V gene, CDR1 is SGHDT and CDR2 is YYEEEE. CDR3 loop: CASTLNGGYEQYV. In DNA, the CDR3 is TGTGCCAGCACATTGAACGGTGGATACGAGCAGTACGTC.

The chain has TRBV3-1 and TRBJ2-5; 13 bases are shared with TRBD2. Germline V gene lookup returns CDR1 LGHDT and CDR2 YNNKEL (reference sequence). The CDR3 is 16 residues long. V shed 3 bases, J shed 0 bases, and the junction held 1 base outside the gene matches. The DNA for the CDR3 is TGTGCCAGCAGCCAGACTAGCGGGGGGTACCAAGAGACCCAGTACTTC. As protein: CASSQTSGGYQETQYF.

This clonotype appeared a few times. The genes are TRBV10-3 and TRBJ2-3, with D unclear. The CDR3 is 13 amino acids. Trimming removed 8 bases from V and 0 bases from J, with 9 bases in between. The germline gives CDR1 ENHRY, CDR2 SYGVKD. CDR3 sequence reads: CAIEAASTDTQYF. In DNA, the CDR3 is TGTGCCATCGAGGCAGCTAGCACAGATACGCAGTATTTT.

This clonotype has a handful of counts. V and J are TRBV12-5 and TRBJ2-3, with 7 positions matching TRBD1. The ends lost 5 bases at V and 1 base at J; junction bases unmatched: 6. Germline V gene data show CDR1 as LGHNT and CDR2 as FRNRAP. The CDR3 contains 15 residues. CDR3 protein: CASGTRQGRTDTQYF. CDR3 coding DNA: TGTGCTAGTGGTACCCGACAGGGTCGCACAGATACGCAGTATTTT.

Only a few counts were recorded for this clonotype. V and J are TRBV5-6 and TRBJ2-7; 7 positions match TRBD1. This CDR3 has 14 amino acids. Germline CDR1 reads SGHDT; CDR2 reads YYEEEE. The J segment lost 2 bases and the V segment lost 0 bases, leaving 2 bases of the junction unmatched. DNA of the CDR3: TGTGCCAGCAGCTTGGATCAGGGGGCCTACGAGCAGTACGTC. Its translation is CASSLDQGAYEQYV.

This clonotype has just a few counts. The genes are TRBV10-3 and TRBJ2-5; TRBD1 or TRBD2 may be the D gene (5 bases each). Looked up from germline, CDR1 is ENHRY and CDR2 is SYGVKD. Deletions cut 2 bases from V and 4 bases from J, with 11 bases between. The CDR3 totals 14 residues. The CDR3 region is CAISENRGLETQYF. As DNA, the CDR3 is TGTGCCATCAGTGAGAACCGGGGCCTAGAGACCCAGTACTTC.

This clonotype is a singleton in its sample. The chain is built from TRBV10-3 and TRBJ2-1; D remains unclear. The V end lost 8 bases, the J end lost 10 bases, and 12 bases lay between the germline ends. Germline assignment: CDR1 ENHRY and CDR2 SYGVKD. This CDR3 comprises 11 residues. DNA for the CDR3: TGTGCCATCTTTACTATGGGGGAGCAGTTCTTC. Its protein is CAIFTMGEQFF.

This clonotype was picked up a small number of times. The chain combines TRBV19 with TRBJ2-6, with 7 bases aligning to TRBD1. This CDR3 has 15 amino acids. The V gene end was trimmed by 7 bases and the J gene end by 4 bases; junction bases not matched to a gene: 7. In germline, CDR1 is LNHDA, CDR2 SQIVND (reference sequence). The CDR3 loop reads CASKGQPVGANVLTF. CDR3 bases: TGTGCCAGTAAGGGACAGCCTGTGGGGGCCAACGTCCTGACTTTC.

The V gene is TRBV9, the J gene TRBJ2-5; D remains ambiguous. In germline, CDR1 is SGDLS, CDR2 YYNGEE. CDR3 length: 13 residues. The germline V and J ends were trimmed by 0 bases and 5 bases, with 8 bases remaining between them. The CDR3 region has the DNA TGTGCCAGCAGCGTAGGCGTGTATGAGACCCAGTACTTC. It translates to CASSVGVYETQYF.

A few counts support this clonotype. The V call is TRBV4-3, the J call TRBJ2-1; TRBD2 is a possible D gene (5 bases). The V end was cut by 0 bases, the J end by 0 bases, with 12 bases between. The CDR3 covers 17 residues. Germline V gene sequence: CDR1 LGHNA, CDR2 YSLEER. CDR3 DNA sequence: TGCGCCAGCAGCCAAGACGCAGCGGTACTCTCCTACAATGAGCAGTTCTTC. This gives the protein CASSQDAAVLSYNEQFF.

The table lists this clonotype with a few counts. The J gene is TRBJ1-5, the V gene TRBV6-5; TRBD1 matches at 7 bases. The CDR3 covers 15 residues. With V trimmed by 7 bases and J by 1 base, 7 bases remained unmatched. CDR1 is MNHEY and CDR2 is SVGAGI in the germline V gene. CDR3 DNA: TGTGCCAGCAATCAACAGGGGCAAAGCAATCAGCCCCAGCATTTT. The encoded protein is CASNQQGQSNQPQHF.

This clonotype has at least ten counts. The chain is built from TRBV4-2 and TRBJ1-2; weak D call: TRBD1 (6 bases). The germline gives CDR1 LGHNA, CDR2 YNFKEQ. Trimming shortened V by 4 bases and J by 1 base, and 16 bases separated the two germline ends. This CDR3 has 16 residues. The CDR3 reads CASSLPYREGNYGYTF. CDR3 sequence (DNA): TGTGCCAGCAGCCTCCCCTACAGGGAAGGTAACTATGGCTACACCTTC.

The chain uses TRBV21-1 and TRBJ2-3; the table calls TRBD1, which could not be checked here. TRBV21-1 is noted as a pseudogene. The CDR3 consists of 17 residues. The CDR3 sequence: CASTRLSSRGRADTQYF. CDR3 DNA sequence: TGTGCCAGCACCCGACTATCGTCAAGGGGGCGCGCAGATACGCAGTATTTT.

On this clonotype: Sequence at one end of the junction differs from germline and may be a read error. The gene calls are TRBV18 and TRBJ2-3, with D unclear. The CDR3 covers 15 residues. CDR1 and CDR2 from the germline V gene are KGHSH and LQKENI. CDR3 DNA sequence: TGTGCCAGCTCAACAACACTCAGTAACACACATACGCAGTATTTT. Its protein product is CASSTTLSNTHTQYF.

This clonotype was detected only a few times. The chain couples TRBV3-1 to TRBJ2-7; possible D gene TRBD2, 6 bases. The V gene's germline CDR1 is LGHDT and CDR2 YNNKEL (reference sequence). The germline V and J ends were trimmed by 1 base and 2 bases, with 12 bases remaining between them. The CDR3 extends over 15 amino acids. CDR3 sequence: CASSQGGGTAYEQYF. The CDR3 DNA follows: TGTGCCAGCAGCCAAGGAGGAGGGACGGCCTACGAGCAGTACTTC.

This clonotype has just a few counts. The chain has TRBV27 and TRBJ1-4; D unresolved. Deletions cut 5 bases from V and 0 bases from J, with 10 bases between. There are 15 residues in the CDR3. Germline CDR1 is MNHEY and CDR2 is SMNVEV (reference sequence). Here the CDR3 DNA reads TGTGCCAGCAGTCTCTTCGCACCAACTAATGAAAAACTGTTTTTT. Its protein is CASSLFAPTNEKLFF.

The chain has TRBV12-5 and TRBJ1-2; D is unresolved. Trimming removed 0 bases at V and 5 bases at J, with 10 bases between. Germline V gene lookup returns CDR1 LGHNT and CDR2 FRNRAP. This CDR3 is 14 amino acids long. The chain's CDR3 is CASGLVPNGYGYTF. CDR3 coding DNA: TGTGCTAGTGGTTTGGTACCGAACGGTTATGGCTACACCTTC.

The CDR3 loop reads CASSYYKGDTEAFF. CDR3 nucleotides: TGTGCCAGCAGTTACTACAAGGGAGATACTGAAGCTTTCTTT. The chain is built from TRBV6-5 and TRBJ1-1; D call uncertain. The CDR3 runs 14 residues. CDR1 and CDR2 from the germline V gene are MNHEY and SVGAGI. Trimming stripped 1 base from V and 5 bases from J, with 11 bases between.

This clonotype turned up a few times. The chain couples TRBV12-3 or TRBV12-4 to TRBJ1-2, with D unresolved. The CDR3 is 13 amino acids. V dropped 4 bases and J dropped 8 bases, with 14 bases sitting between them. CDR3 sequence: CASSSELVLGYTF. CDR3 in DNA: TGTGCCAGCAGTTCCGAGCTGGTCCTAGGCTACACCTTC.

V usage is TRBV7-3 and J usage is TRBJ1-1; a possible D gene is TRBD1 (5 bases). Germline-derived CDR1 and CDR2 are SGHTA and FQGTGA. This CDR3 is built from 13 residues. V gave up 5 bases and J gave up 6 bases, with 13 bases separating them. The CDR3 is CASSPGGGAEAFF. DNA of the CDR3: TGTGCCAGCAGCCCAGGTGGGGGGGCTGAAGCTTTCTTT.

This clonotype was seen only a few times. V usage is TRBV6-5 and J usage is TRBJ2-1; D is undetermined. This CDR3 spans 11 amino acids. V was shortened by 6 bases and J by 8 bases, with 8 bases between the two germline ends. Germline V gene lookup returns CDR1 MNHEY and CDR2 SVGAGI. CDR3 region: CASRNEYEQFF. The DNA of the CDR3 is TGTGCCAGCAGAAACGAATATGAGCAGTTCTTC.

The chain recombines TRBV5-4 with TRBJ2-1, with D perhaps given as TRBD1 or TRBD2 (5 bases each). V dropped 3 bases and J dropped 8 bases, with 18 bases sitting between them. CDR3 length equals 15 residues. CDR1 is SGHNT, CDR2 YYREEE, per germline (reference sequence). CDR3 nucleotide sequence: TGTGCCAGCAGCTCCCTTTGGGGGAAGAGCGATGAGCAGTTCTTC. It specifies CASSSLWGKSDEQFF.

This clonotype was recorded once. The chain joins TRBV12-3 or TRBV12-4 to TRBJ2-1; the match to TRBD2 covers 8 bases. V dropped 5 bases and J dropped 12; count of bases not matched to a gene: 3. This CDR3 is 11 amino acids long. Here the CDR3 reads CASSHTSGQFF. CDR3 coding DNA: TGTGCCAGCAGTCACACTAGCGGGCAGTTCTTC.

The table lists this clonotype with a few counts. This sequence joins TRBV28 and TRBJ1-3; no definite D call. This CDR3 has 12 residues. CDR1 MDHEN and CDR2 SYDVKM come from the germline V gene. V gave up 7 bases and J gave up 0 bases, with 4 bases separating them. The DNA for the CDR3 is TGTGCCAGCACAGCCTCTGGAAACACCATATATTTT. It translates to CASTASGNTIYF.

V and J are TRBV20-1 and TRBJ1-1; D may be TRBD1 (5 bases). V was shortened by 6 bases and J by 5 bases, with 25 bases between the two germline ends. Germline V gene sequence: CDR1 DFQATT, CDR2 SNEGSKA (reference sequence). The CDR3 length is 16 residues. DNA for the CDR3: TGCAGTGCCCTCAAGGGGAGGACTACTTACGGGACTGAAGCTTTCTTT. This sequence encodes CSALKGRTTYGTEAFF.

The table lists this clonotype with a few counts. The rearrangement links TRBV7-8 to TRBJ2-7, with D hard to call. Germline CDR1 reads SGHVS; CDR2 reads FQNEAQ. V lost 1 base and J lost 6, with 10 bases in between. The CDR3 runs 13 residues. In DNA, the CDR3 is TGTGCCAGCAGCTTAGAACGGAGCCGCGAGCAGTACTTC. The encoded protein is CASSLERSREQYF.

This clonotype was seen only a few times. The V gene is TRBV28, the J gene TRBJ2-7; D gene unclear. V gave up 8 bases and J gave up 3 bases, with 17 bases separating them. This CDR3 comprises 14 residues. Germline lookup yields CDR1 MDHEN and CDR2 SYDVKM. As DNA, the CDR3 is TGTGCCAGCTCAGAACGGCACCCAGGCTACGAGCAGTACTTC. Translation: CASSERHPGYEQYF.